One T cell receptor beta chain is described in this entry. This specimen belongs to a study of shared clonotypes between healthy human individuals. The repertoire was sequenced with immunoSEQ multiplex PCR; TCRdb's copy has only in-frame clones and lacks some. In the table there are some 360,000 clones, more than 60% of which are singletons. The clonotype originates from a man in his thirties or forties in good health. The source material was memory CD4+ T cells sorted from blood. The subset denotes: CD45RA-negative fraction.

CDR3 coding DNA: TGCGCCAGCAGTGCTACAGCGAACACCGGGGAGCTGTTTTTT. Its translation: CASSATANTGELFF. V gene TRBV10-2 combines with J gene TRBJ2-2; D not resolved. Trimming left V 4 bases short and J 0 bases short, with 6 bases between. The germline CDR1 and CDR2 sequences are WSHSY and SAAADI. This CDR3 region has 14 residues.